The 6 T cell receptor beta chains below were found in one sample sequenced in a study of cytomegalovirus exposure and HLA in healthy donors. Researchers ran the PCR with 60 Vbeta and 13 Jbeta primers. The data were produced by immunoSEQ multiplex PCR, yet TCRdb's version contains in-frame clones alone and is incomplete. The data hold roughly 100,000 clones, with roughly 76% observed a single time. Sequenced sample: PBMCs. Receptor source: a man under 40 in good health and CMV-seropositive.

The CDR3 protein is CASSRARTGEFF. The DNA of the CDR3 is TGTGCCAGCAGCCGGGCAAGGACTGGGGAGTTCTTC. The V gene is TRBV7-8, the J gene TRBJ2-1; tentative D call: TRBD2 (5 bases). V shed 5 bases and J shed 14 bases, with 16 bases lying between them. The germline V gene has CDR1 SGHVS and CDR2 FQNEAQ. The CDR3 extends over 12 amino acids.

The V gene is TRBV2, the J gene TRBJ1-4, with D perhaps matching TRBD1 (5 bases). Germline V gene data show CDR1 as SNHLY and CDR2 as FYNNEI. This CDR3 is 12 amino acids long. Deletions cut 2 bases from V and 13 bases from J, with 11 bases between. CDR3 amino acids: CASSEKGNRLFF. CDR3 DNA sequence: TGTGCCAGCAGTGAAAAGGGGAACAGACTGTTTTTT.

This chain uses TRBV5-1 with TRBJ2-7; tentatively, D is TRBD1 (6 bases). V was cut by 0 bases and J by 0 bases, with 13 bases left in between. The CDR3 is 16 amino acids. Germline-derived CDR1 and CDR2 are SGHRS and YFSETQ. This chain's CDR3 is CASSLVAGTRSYEQYF. Written as DNA, the CDR3 is TGCGCCAGCAGCTTGGTGGCCGGGACACGCTCCTACGAGCAGTACTTC.

The chain combines TRBV6-4 with TRBJ2-1, with TRBD2 as a possible D gene (5 bases). The CDR3 totals 15 residues. CDR1 and CDR2 (germline): MRHNA, SNTAGT. V lost 5 bases and J 4 bases, leaving 15 bases between the germline ends. CDR3 sequence reads: CASSPTSVAYNEQFF. In nucleotides, the CDR3 is TGTGCCAGCAGTCCTACTAGTGTGGCGTACAATGAGCAGTTCTTC.

This rearrangement joins TRBV7-8 to TRBJ1-5; D possibly corresponds to TRBD1 (5 bases). V gave up 5 bases and J gave up 5 bases, with 16 bases separating them. The CDR3 has 15 amino acids. From germline, CDR1 is SGHVS and CDR2 FQNEAQ. The CDR3 loop is CASSGQGIGYQPQHF. CDR3 sequence (DNA): TGTGCCAGCAGCGGCCAGGGTATCGGCTATCAGCCCCAGCATTTT.

The chain is built from TRBV2 and TRBJ2-2; D is uncertain. Germline V gives CDR1 SNHLY, CDR2 FYNNEI. The CDR3 is 15 residues long. Trimming removed 6 bases from V and 6 bases from J, with 17 bases in between. The CDR3 region is CASSDLLRMAGELFF. The CDR3 bases are TGTGCCAGCAGCGACCTATTGAGGATGGCCGGGGAGCTGTTTTTT.